A selection of T cell receptor beta chains follows, all from one sample in a study of shared clonotypes between healthy human individuals. Sequencing was performed with immunoSEQ multiplex PCR; in TCRdb, only in-frame clones are kept and a portion is missing. The table has more than 900,000 clones, 78% seen once. Specimen: memory CD4+ T cells from PBMCs. The receptors stem from a man between 18 and 29 years old in good health. Some clones in this sample may be carry-over from other donors' samples. Both conserved end residues are part of each CDR3. Each record gives: J gene, V gene, D gene, clone size, CDR3 protein, CDR3 DNA. The D gene is left open where the match is weak. Size values are once, few and many counts, or a class for expanded clones, and some rows have none.

>TRBJ1-3|TRBV14|NA|NA
CASSQARWGVGNTIYF
TGTGCCAGCAGCCAAGCACGGTGGGGAGTCGGAAACACCATATATTTT
>TRBJ1-1|TRBV7-2|NA|NA
CASSLGRSGAAFF
TGTGCCAGCAGCTTAGGGAGGTCAGGGGCGGCTTTCTTT
>TRBJ1-1|TRBV14|TRBD1|NA
CASSRTGGVNTEAFF
TGTGCCAGCAGCCGGACAGGGGGGGTGAACACTGAAGCTTTCTTT
>TRBJ1-2|TRBV10-1|NA|NA
CASRSRDPLAGGYTF
TGCGCCAGCAGGAGCCGGGACCCTCTGGCGGGGGGCTACACCTTC
>TRBJ1-4|TRBV7-3|NA|NA
CASSLEGGEKLFF
TGTGCCAGCAGCTTAGAGGGGGGCGAAAAACTGTTTTTT
>TRBJ2-5|TRBV29-1|TRBD1|NA
CSVALDRGTETQYF
TGCAGCGTTGCCTTGGACAGGGGAACGGAGACCCAGTACTTC
>TRBJ2-7|TRBV28|TRBD2|NA
CASSPSSGVAYEQYF
TGTGCCAGCAGTCCAAGTAGCGGGGTCGCCTACGAGCAGTACTTC
>TRBJ2-5|TRBV6-5|NA|NA
CASSRDSGETQYF
TGTGCCAGCAGTCGGGACTCGGGGGAGACCCAGTACTTC
>TRBJ2-7|TRBV5-1|NA|NA
CASSPQGPVGYGYEQYF
TGCGCCAGCAGCCCCCAAGGTCCGGTCGGCTACGGCTACGAGCAGTACTTC
>TRBJ2-7|TRBV6-1|NA|NA
CASSERNVDEQYF
TGTGCCAGCAGTGAACGGAATGTGGACGAGCAGTACTTC
>TRBJ2-1|TRBV7-2|TRBD1|once
CASSLGPGQARNEQFF
TGTGCCAGCAGCTTAGGTCCGGGACAGGCCCGGAATGAGCAGTTCTTC